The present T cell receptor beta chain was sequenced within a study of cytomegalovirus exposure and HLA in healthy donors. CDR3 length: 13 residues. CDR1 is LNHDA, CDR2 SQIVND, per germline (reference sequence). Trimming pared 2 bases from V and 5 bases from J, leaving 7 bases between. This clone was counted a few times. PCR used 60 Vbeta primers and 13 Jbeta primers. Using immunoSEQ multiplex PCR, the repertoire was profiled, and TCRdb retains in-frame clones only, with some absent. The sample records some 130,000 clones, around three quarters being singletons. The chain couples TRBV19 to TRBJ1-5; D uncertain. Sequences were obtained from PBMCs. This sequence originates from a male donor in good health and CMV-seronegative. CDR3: CASSINFYQPQHF. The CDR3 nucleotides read TGTGCCAGTAGTATAAACTTCTATCAGCCCCAGCATTTT.